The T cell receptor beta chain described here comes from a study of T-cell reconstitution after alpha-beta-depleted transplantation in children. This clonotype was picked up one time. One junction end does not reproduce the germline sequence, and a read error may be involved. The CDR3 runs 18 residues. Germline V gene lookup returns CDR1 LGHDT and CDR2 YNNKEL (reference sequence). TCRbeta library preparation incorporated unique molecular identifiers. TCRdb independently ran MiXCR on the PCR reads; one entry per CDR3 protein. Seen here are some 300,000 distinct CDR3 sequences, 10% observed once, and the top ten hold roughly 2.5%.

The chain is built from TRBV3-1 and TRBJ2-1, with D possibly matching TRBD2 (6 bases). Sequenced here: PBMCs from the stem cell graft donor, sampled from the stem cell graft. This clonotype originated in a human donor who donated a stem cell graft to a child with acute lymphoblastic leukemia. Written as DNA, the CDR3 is TGTGCCAGCACCCAAGATTTCCGACAGAGTCTTCGAGGGGACTCCCGGGTCTTC. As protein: CASTQDFRQSLRGDSRVF.